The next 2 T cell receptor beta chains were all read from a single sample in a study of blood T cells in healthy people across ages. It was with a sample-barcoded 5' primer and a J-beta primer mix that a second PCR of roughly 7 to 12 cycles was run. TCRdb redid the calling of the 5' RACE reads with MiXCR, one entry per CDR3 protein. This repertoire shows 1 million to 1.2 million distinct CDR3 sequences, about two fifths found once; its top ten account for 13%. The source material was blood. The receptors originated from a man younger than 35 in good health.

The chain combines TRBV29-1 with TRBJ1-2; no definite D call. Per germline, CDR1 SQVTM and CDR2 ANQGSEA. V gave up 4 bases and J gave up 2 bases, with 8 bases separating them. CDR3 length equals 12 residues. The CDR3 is CSVVAGNYGYTF. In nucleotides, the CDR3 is TGCAGCGTTGTGGCGGGGAACTATGGCTACACCTTC.

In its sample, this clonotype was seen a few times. CDR3 nucleotides: TGTGCCAGCAGTTTGCCCCGGGACGGGAAATCCTATAATTCACCCCTCCACTTT. Its protein product is CASSLPRDGKSYNSPLHF. V is TRBV28 and J is TRBJ1-6, with D tentatively TRBD1 (5 bases). V shed 3 bases and J shed 1 base, with 16 bases lying between them. The germline gives CDR1 MDHEN, CDR2 SYDVKM. The CDR3 length is 18 residues.